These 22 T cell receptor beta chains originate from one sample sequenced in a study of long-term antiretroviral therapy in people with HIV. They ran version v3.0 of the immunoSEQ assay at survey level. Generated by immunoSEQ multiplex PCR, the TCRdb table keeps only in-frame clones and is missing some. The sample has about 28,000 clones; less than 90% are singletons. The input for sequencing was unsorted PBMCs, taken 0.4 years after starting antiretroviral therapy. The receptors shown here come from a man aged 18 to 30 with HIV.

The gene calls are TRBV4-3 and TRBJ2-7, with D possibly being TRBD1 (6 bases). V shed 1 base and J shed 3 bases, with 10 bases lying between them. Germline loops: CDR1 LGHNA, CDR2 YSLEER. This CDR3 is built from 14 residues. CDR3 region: CASSQGRGGYEQYF. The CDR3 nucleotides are TGCGCCAGCAGCCAAGGAAGAGGGGGCTACGAGCAGTACTTC.

CDR3 protein: CASSRGGVLYNEQFF. The DNA for the CDR3 is TGCGCCAGCAGCCGAGGGGGGGTCCTCTACAATGAGCAGTTCTTC. The gene calls are TRBV4-1 and TRBJ2-1, with D perhaps TRBD2 (7 bases). V was clipped by 4 bases and J by 3 bases, with 13 bases between them. The CDR3 has 15 residues. CDR1 MGHRA and CDR2 YSYEKL come from the germline V gene.

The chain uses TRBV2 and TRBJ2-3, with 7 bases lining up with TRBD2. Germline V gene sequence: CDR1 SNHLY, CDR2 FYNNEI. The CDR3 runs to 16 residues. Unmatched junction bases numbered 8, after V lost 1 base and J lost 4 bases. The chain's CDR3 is CASSEGGGRKADTQYF. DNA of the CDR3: TGTGCCAGCAGTGAAGGGGGGGGTAGAAAAGCAGATACGCAGTATTTT. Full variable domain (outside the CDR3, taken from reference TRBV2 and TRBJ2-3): EPEVTQTPSHQVTQMGQEVILRCVPISNHLYFYWYRQILGQKVEFLVSFYNNEISEKSEIFDDQFSVERPDGSNFTLKIRSTKLEDSAMYFCASSEGGGRKADTQYFGPGTRLTVL.

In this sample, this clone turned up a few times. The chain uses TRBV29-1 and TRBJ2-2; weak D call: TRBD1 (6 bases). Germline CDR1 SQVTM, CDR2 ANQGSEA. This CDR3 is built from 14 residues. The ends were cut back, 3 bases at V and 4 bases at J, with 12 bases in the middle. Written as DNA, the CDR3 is TGCAGCGTTGATTTTCAGGGGAGCACCGGGGAGCTGTTTTTT. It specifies CSVDFQGSTGELFF.

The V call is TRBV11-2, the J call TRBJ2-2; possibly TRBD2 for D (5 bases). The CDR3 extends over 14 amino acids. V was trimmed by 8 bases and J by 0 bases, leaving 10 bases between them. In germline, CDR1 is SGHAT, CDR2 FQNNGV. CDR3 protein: CASRRASNTGELFF. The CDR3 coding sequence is TGTGCCAGCCGGCGGGCCTCGAACACCGGGGAGCTGTTTTTT.

CDR3 in amino acids: CASSQRGGSNTGELFF. The CDR3 DNA sequence: TGTGCCAGCAGCCAACGGGGCGGGAGTAATACCGGGGAGCTGTTTTTT. The chain couples TRBV14 to TRBJ2-2; 7 positions agree with TRBD2. The CDR3 loop spans 16 amino acids. The V gene's germline CDR1 is SGHDN and CDR2 FVKESK. V was pared by 2 bases and J by 5 bases, with 8 bases of the junction left unmatched.

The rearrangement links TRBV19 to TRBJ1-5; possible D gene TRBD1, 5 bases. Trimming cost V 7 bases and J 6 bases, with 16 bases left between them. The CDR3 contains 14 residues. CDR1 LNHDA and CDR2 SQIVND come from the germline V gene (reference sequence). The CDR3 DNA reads TGTGCCAGTACCTCATCTCCAGGGCGTCAGCCCCAGCATTTT. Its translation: CASTSSPGRQPQHF.

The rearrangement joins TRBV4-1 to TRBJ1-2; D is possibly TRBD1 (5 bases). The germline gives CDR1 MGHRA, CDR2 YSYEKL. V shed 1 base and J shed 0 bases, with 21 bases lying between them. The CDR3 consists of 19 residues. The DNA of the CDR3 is TGCGCCAGCAGCCAAGTAACTTGGGGGGGAACATTACCTAACTATGGCTACACCTTC. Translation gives CASSQVTWGGTLPNYGYTF.

CDR3 amino acids: CASSLSPAGNTEAFF. CDR3 nucleotide sequence: TGTGCCAGCAGCCTGTCCCCAGCCGGGAACACTGAAGCTTTCTTT. This rearrangement joins TRBV5-4 to TRBJ1-1; D is unclear. Trimming left V 4 bases short and J 1 base short, with 14 bases between. CDR1 is SGHNT, CDR2 YYREEE, per germline (reference sequence). CDR3 length equals 15 residues.

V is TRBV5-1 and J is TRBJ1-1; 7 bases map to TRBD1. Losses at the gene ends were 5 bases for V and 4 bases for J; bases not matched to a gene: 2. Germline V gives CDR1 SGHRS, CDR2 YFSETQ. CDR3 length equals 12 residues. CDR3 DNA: TGCGCCAGCAGTCAGGGGGGCACTGAAGCTTTCTTT. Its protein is CASSQGGTEAFF.

Written as DNA, the CDR3 is TGTGCCAGCAGTTTACTTACTAGCGGGGGGGCCGCCTACGAGCAGTACTTC. It yields the protein CASSLLTSGGAAYEQYF. The rearrangement joins TRBV27 to TRBJ2-7; 13 nucleotides agree with TRBD2. V was pared by 2 bases and J by 2 bases, with 6 bases of the junction left unmatched. Germline V CDR1 and CDR2: MNHEY, SMNVEV (reference sequence). CDR3 length equals 17 residues.

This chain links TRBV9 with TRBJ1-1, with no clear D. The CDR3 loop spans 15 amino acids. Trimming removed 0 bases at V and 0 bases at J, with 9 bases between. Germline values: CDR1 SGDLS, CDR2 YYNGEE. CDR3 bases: TGTGCCAGCAGCGTAGGCGGATACTTGAACACTGAAGCTTTCTTT. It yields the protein CASSVGGYLNTEAFF.

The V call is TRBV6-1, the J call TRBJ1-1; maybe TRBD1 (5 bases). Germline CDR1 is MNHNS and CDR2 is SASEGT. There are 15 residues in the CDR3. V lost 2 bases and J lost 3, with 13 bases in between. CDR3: CASSEPIARDTEAFF. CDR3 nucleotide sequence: TGTGCCAGCAGTGAACCGATTGCCAGGGACACTGAAGCTTTCTTT.

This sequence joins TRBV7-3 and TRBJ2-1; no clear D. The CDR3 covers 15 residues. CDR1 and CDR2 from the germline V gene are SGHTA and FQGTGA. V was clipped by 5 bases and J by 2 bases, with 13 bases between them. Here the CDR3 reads CASSPSISAYNEQFF. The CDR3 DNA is TGTGCCAGCAGCCCCAGTATTAGTGCCTACAATGAGCAGTTCTTC.

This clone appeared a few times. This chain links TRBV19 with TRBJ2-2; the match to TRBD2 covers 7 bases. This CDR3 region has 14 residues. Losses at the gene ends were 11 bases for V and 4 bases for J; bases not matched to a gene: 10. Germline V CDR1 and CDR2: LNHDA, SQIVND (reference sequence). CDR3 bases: TGTGCCGCGGCCCCTAGCGGCGGCACCGGGGAGCTGTTTTTT. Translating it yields CAAAPSGGTGELFF.

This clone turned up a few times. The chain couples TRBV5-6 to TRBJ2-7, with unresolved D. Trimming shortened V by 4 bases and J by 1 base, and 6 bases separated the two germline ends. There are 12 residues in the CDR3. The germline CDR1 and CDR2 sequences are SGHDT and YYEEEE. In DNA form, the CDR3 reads TGTGCCAGCAGCCCCGCATCCTACGAGCAGTACTTC. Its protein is CASSPASYEQYF. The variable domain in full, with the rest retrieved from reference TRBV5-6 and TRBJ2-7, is DAGVTQSPTHLIKTRGQQVTLRCSPKSGHDTVSWYQQALGQGPQFIFQYYEEEERQRGNFPDRFSGHQFPNYSSELNVNALLLGDSALYLCASSPASYEQYFGPGTRLTVT.

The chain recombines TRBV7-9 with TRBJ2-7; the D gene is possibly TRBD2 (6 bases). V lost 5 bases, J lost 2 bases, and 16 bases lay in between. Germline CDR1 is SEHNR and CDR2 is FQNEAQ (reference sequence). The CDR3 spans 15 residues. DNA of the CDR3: TGTGCCAGCAGCCCCAGGGCGGGGAAAGCCTACGAGCAGTACTTC. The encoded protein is CASSPRAGKAYEQYF.

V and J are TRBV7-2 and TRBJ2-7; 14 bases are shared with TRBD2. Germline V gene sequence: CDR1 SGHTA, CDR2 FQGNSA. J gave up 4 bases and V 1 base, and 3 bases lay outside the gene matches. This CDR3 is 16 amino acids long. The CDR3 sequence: CASSLEGTSGRYEQYF. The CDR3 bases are TGTGCCAGCAGCTTAGAGGGGACTAGCGGGAGATACGAGCAGTACTTC.

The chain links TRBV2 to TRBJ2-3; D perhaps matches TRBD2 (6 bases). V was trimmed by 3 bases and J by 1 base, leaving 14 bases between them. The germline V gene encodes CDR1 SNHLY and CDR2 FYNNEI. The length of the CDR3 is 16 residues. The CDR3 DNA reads TGTGCCAGCAGTGAGGACCAGAGGGAGGGCACAGATACGCAGTATTTT. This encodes CASSEDQREGTDTQYF. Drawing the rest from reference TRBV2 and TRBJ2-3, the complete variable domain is EPEVTQTPSHQVTQMGQEVILRCVPISNHLYFYWYRQILGQKVEFLVSFYNNEISEKSEIFDDQFSVERPDGSNFTLKIRSTKLEDSAMYFCASSEDQREGTDTQYFGPGTRLTVL.

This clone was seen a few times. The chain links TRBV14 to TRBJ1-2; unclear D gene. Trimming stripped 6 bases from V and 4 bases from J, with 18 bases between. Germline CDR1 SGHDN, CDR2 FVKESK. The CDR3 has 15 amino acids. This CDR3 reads CASSPFKDPAYGYTF. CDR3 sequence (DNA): TGTGCCAGCAGTCCATTTAAAGACCCTGCCTATGGCTACACCTTC.

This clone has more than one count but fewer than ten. The CDR3 DNA follows: TGTGCCAGCAGCGCTAACACTGAAGCTTTCTTT. Translation: CASSANTEAFF. The gene calls are TRBV7-9 and TRBJ1-1; D unclear. Germline V gene sequence: CDR1 SEHNR, CDR2 FQNEAQ (reference sequence). This CDR3 has 11 amino acids. V dropped 5 bases and J dropped 2 bases, with 3 bases sitting between them.

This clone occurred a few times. For the CDR3, the DNA is TGTGCCAGTAGTATGGGGACAGTAAGCGAGCAGTACTTC. Its protein is CASSMGTVSEQYF. The chain carries TRBV19 and TRBJ2-7; 7 positions match TRBD1. Germline V gives CDR1 LNHDA, CDR2 SQIVND (reference sequence). The J segment lost 6 bases and the V segment lost 3 bases, leaving 5 bases of the junction unmatched. This CDR3 spans 13 amino acids.